Listed below are T cell receptor beta chains from one sample, sequenced in a study of cytomegalovirus exposure and HLA in healthy donors. Sequenced by immunoSEQ multiplex PCR; TCRdb stores in-frame clones only, minus some. This sample yields over 85,000 clones, of which roughly 80% are seen a single time; 5% to 8% belongs to the top ten. Input material: PBMCs. The receptors here all came from a man younger than 45 in good health and CMV-seropositive. CDR3s include the opening cysteine and the closing phenylalanine or tryptophan. A D gene is named only where the DNA matches it firmly. Clone sizes are given selectively: once, few, many, or a class where the clone is expanded.

v_gene	abundance	d_gene	j_gene	CDR3aa	CDR3nt
TRBV9	-	-	TRBJ1-5	CASSVGSGGNQPQHF	TGTGCCAGCAGCGTAGGTTCCGGGGGCAATCAGCCCCAGCATTTT
TRBV30	-	-	TRBJ1-3	CAWSVAGAGNTIYF	TGTGCCTGGAGTGTAGCAGGGGCTGGAAACACCATATATTTT
TRBV11-2	-	TRBD2	TRBJ2-5	CASSLDWASGGETQYF	TGTGCCAGCAGCTTAGATTGGGCTAGCGGGGGGGAGACCCAGTACTTC
TRBV19	-	TRBD1	TRBJ1-2	CASSPRTGGDYGYTF	TGTGCCAGTAGCCCAAGGACAGGGGGCGACTATGGCTACACCTTC
TRBV28	-	TRBD1	TRBJ2-7	CASSGQGSLEQYF	TGTGCCAGCAGTGGACAGGGTTCTCTCGAGCAGTACTTC
TRBV30	-	-	TRBJ1-2	CAWSDRNYGYTF	TGTGCCTGGAGTGACAGAAACTATGGCTACACCTTC
TRBV7-2	-	-	TRBJ1-1	CASSFTENTEAFF	TGTGCCAGCAGCTTCACAGAGAACACTGAAGCTTTCTTT
TRBV15	-	-	TRBJ1-6	CATSREHRANSPLHF	TGTGCCACCAGCAGAGAACACAGGGCCAATTCACCCCTCCACTTT
TRBV6-5	-	TRBD1	TRBJ2-3	CASSPWTGKEYF	TGTGCCAGCAGTCCATGGACAGGGAAGGAGTATTTT
TRBV29-1	-	-	TRBJ2-7	CSVEAQPRDSVSYEQYF	TGCAGCGTTGAAGCCCAGCCCAGGGACTCTGTATCCTACGAGCAGTACTTC
TRBV5-4	-	-	TRBJ2-3	CASSLGIISSTDTQYF	TGTGCCAGCAGCTTGGGTATAATCTCTAGCACCGATACGCAGTATTTT
TRBV7-8	-	-	TRBJ2-1	CASSLTGLRSYNEQFF	TGTGCCAGCAGCTTAACAGGGTTGAGATCCTACAATGAGCAGTTCTTC
TRBV2	-	-	TRBJ1-5	CASSAGEQPQHF	TGTGCCAGCTCGGCAGGGGAACAGCCCCAGCATTTT
TRBV5-1	once	TRBD1	TRBJ2-4	CASRPTGGKNIQYF	TGCGCCAGCAGGCCGACAGGGGGCAAAAACATTCAGTACTTC
TRBV9	-	-	TRBJ2-5	CASSVDAGVQETQYF	TGTGCCAGCAGCGTAGACGCAGGGGTCCAAGAGACCCAGTACTTC
TRBV5-5	-	TRBD1	TRBJ1-1	CASSAGDRVWEGEAFF	TGTGCCAGCAGCGCCGGGGACAGGGTATGGGAGGGTGAAGCTTTCTTT
TRBV7-2	-	TRBD2	TRBJ2-5	CASSYQRGVLGTQYF	TGTGCCAGCAGCTACCAGCGGGGGGTCCTTGGAACCCAGTACTTC
TRBV7-2	-	-	TRBJ1-5	CASSLTPGEQPQHF	TGTGCCAGCAGCTTAACCCCAGGGGAACAGCCCCAGCATTTT
TRBV6-6	-	TRBD2	TRBJ2-7	CASSYSGLASYEQYF	TGTGCCAGCAGTTACTCGGGACTAGCTTCCTACGAGCAGTACTTC
TRBV7-9	few	TRBD1	TRBJ1-1	CARDRAPGTEAFF	TGTGCCAGGGACAGGGCTCCGGGAACTGAAGCTTTCTTT
TRBV6-1	-	-	TRBJ1-2	CASSVVPPNYGYTF	TGTGCCAGCAGTGTTGTCCCTCCTAACTATGGCTACACCTTC
TRBV6-5	-	TRBD1	TRBJ1-1	CASSKDRPPEAFF	TGTGCCAGCAGTAAGGACAGGCCCCCTGAAGCTTTCTTT
TRBV9	once	-	TRBJ2-2	CASSVEAGDTGELFF	TGTGCCAGCAGCGTAGAGGCAGGGGACACCGGGGAGCTGTTTTTT
TRBV18	-	-	TRBJ1-2	CASSPGWEDLGGYTF	TGTGCCAGCTCACCCGGTTGGGAGGATCTCGGAGGCTACACCTTC
TRBV7-2	-	TRBD1	TRBJ2-7	CASSFETGGAYEQYF	TGTGCCAGCAGCTTTGAGACAGGGGGCGCCTACGAGCAGTACTTC
TRBV21-1	-	-	TRBJ2-5	CASSHDPKRGGLQETQYF	TGTGCCAGCAGCCACGATCCAAAGAGGGGGGGTCTACAAGAGACCCAGTACTTC
TRBV5-1	once	TRBD2	TRBJ2-7	CASSLNLAGPYEQYF	TGCGCCAGCAGCTTGAATCTAGCGGGGCCCTACGAGCAGTACTTC
TRBV6-1	-	TRBD1	TRBJ2-3	CASSDRGRGTDTQYF	TGTGCCAGCAGTGACAGGGGGCGGGGCACAGATACGCAGTATTTT
TRBV2	once	-	TRBJ1-4	CASSGRDSTNEKLFF	TGTGCCAGCAGTGGCAGGGATTCAACTAATGAAAAACTGTTTTTT
TRBV29-1	-	TRBD1	TRBJ1-2	CSGRGQGDGYTF	TGCAGCGGACGGGGGCAGGGGGATGGCTACACCTTC
TRBV6-6	-	-	TRBJ1-5	CASNGPLNQPQHF	TGTGCCAGCAACGGTCCCCTCAATCAGCCCCAGCATTTT
TRBV2	-	-	TRBJ2-1	CASSVDTGNNEQFF	TGTGCCAGCAGTGTGGACACAGGTAACAATGAGCAGTTCTTC
TRBV7-9	-	TRBD1	TRBJ1-1	CASSSGTGGAGTEAFF	TGTGCCAGCAGCTCCGGGACAGGGGGCGCGGGCACTGAAGCTTTCTTT
TRBV21-1	-	-	TRBJ2-1	CASSETHRTSGELNEQFF	TGTGCCAGCAGCGAAACCCACCGGACTAGCGGGGAGCTCAATGAGCAGTTCTTC
TRBV11-2	once	-	TRBJ1-4	CASSLRVLKGEKLFF	TGTGCCAGCAGCTTACGGGTCCTTAAGGGGGAAAAACTGTTTTTT
TRBV7-9	-	TRBD2	TRBJ2-3	CSSSLYRAAGESTDTQYF	TGTTCCAGCAGCTTATATCGTGCAGCGGGGGAGAGCACAGATACGCAGTATTTT
TRBV19	-	TRBD1	TRBJ1-2	CASTPGQENYGYTF	TGTGCCAGTACTCCCGGACAGGAAAACTATGGCTACACCTTC
TRBV21-1	-	-	TRBJ2-1	CASSKDGAGGPGEQFF	TGTGCCAGCAGCAAAGACGGGGCGGGGGGGCCTGGGGAGCAGTTCTTC
TRBV11-2	-	-	TRBJ1-1	CASSLDEQGGAFF	TGTGCCAGCAGCTTAGATGAGCAGGGCGGAGCTTTCTTT
TRBV6-4	-	TRBD2	TRBJ2-5	CASSDSGAPGETQYF	TGTGCCAGCAGTGACAGCGGGGCCCCGGGGGAGACCCAGTACTTC
TRBV2	few	-	TRBJ2-3	CASSPQTDTQYF	TGTGCCAGCAGCCCTCAGACTGATACGCAGTATTTT
TRBV10-1	-	-	TRBJ2-5	CASSESGGLRTQYF	TGCGCCAGCAGTGAGTCGGGGGGGCTGAGGACCCAGTACTTC
TRBV1	-	-	TRBJ2-6	CTSSHPPAGLSGANVLTF	TGCACCAGCAGCCATCCCCCCGCAGGCCTCTCTGGGGCCAACGTCCTGACTTTC
TRBV7-3	-	TRBD2	TRBJ2-1	CASSLREAGSYNEQFF	TGTGCCAGCAGCTTAAGAGAAGCGGGGAGCTACAATGAGCAGTTCTTC
TRBV19	-	-	TRBJ1-3	CASSMAGNGGNTIYF	TGTGCCAGTAGTATGGCGGGGAACGGTGGAAACACCATATATTTT
TRBV6-5	-	-	TRBJ2-2	CASSYEAANTGELFF	TGTGCCAGCAGTTACGAAGCGGCGAACACCGGGGAGCTGTTTTTT
TRBV12-5	-	TRBD2	TRBJ2-5	CASGLVPGGHQYF	TGTGCTAGTGGTTTGGTACCGGGGGGGCACCAGTACTTC
TRBV28	-	TRBD1	TRBJ2-1	CASEFWEVQGRSYNEQFF	TGTGCCAGCGAGTTTTGGGAAGTACAGGGGAGATCCTACAATGAGCAGTTCTTC
TRBV5-4	-	-	TRBJ2-3	CASSLAPDTDTQYF	TGTGCCAGCAGCTTGGCGCCAGACACAGATACGCAGTATTTT
TRBV18	-	-	TRBJ2-3	CASSPPGEYTDTQYF	TGTGCCAGCTCACCACCGGGCGAGTACACAGATACGCAGTATTTT
TRBV19	once	-	TRBJ2-1	CASSIPGGRSYNEQFF	TGTGCCAGTAGTATCCCCGGGGGTCGATCCTACAATGAGCAGTTCTTC
TRBV14	-	-	TRBJ1-2	CASSQVQTGVYGYTF	TGTGCCAGCAGCCAAGTGCAGACGGGGGTCTATGGCTACACCTTC
TRBV13	-	TRBD1	TRBJ2-5	CASSFATGGLETQYF	TGTGCCAGCAGCTTCGCGACAGGGGGCCTCGAGACCCAGTACTTC
TRBV25-1	-	-	TRBJ1-6	CASSDAGRVGSPLHF	TGTGCCAGCAGTGATGCAGGGAGGGTTGGTTCACCCCTCCACTTT
TRBV19	-	TRBD1	TRBJ1-1	CASSTMTGGNTEAFF	TGTGCCAGTAGTACGATGACAGGGGGGAACACTGAAGCTTTCTTT
TRBV6-1	-	-	TRBJ1-3	CASSEPFLRNTIYF	TGTGCCAGCAGTGAACCTTTCCTTCGGAACACCATATATTTT
TRBV4-1	-	-	TRBJ2-3	CASSLKTWLDTQYF	TGCGCCAGCAGCTTAAAGACTTGGCTGGATACGCAGTATTTT